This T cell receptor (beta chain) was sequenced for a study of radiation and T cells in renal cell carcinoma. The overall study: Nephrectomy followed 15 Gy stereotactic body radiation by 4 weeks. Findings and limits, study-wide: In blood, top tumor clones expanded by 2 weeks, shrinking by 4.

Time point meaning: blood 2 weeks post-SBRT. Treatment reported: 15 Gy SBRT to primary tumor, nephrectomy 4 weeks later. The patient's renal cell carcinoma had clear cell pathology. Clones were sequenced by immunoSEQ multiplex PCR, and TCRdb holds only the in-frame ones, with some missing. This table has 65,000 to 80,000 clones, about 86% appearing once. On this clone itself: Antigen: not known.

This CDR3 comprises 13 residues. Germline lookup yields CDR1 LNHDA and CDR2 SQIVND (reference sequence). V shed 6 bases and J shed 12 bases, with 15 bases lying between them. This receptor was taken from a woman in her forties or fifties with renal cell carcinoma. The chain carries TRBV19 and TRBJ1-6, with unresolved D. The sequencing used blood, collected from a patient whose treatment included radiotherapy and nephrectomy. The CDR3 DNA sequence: TGTGCCAGTAGGACGAACGACGGTGGACCCCTCCACTTT. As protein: CASRTNDGGPLHF.